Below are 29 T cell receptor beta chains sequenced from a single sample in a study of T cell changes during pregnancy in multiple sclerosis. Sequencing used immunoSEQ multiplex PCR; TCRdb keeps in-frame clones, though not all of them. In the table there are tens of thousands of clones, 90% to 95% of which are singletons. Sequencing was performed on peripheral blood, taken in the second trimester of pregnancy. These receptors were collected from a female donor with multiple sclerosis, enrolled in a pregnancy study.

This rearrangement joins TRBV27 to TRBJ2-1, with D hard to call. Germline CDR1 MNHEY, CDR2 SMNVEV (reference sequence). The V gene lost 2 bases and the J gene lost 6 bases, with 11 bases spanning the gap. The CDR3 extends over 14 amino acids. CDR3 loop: CASSLRLAGNEQFF. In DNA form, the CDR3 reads TGTGCCAGCAGTTTACGTTTAGCTGGCAATGAGCAGTTCTTC.

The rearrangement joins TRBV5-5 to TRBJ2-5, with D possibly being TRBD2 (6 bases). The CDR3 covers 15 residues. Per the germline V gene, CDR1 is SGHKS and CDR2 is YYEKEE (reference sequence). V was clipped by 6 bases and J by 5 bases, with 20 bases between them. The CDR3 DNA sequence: TGTGCCAGCAATCCGGGGGTAGGTTTACGTGAGACCCAGTACTTC. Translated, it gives CASNPGVGLRETQYF.

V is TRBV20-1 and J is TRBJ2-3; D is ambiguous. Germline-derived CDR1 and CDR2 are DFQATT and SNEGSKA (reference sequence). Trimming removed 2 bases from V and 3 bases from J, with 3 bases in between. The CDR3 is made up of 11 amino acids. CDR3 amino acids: CSARTTDTQYF. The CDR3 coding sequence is TGCAGTGCTAGAACTACAGATACGCAGTATTTT.

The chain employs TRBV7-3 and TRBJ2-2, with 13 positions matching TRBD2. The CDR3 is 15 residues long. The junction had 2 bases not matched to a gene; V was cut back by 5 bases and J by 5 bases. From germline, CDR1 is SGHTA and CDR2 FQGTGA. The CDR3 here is CASSEGLAGTGELFF. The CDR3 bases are TGTGCCAGCAGCGAGGGACTAGCGGGGACCGGGGAGCTGTTTTTT.

The CDR3 spells CASSPGDRPRDEQFF. The CDR3 bases are TGTGCCAGCTCACCCGGGGACAGGCCAAGGGATGAGCAGTTCTTC. This chain connects TRBV18 to TRBJ2-1; 8 bases align to TRBD1. Germline CDR1 KGHSH, CDR2 LQKENI. The CDR3 loop spans 15 amino acids. The junction had 9 bases not matched to a gene; V was cut back by 3 bases and J by 8 bases.

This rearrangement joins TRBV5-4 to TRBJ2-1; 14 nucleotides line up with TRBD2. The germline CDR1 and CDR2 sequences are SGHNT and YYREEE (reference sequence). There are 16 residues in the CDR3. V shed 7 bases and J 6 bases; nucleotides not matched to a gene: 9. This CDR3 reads CASRRPGTSGSNEQFF. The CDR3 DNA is TGTGCCAGCCGCAGACCCGGGACTAGCGGGAGCAATGAGCAGTTCTTC.

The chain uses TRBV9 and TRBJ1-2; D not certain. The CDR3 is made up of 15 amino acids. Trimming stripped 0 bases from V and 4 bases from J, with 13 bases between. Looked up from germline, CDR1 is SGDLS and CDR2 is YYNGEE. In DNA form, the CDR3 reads TGTGCCAGCAGCGTAGCAGGCGCTTCCTTCTATGGCTACACCTTC. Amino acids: CASSVAGASFYGYTF.

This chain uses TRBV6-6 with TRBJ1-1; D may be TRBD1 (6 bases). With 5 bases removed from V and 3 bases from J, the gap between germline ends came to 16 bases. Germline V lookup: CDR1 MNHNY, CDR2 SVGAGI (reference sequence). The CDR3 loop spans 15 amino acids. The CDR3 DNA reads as TGTGCCAGCAGTCCGAAGAGGGGGAGGGACACTGAAGCTTTCTTT. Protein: CASSPKRGRDTEAFF.

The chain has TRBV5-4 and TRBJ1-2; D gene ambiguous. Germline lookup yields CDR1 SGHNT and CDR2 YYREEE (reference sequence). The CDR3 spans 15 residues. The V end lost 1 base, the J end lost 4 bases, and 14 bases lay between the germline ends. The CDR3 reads CASSLRGTFFYGYTF. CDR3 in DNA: TGTGCCAGCAGCTTGCGGGGAACCTTTTTCTATGGCTACACCTTC.

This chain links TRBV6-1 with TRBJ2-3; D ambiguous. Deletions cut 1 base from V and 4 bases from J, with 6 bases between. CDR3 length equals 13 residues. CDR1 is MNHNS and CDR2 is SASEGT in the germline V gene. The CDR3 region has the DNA TGTGCCAGCAGTGAAGGTCATCCAGATACGCAGTATTTT. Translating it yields CASSEGHPDTQYF.

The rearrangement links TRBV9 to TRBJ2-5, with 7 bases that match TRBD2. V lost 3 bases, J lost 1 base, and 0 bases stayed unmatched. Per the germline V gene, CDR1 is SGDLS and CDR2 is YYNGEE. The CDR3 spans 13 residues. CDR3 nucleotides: TGTGCCAGCAGCGCTAGCGGCCAAGAGACCCAGTACTTC. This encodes CASSASGQETQYF.

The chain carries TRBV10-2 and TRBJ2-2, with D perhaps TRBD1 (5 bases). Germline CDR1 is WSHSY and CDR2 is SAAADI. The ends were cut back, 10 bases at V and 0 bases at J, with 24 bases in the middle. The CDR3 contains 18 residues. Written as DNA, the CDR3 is TGCGCCACTAATCCCCAGGGATCCCTCGGTACGAACACCGGGGAGCTGTTTTTT. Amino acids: CATNPQGSLGTNTGELFF.

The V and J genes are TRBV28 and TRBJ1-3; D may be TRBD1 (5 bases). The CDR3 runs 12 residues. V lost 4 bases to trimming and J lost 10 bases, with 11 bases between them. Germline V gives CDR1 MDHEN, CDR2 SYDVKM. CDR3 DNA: TGTGCCAGCAGTTCCTGGGGGAGGACCATATATTTT. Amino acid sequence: CASSSWGRTIYF.

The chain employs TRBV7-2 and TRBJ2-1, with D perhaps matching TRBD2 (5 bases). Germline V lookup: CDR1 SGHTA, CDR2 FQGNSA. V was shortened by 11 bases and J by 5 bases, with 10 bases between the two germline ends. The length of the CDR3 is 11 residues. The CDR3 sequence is CAVRRDNEQFF. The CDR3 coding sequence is TGTGCCGTCCGGCGGGACAATGAGCAGTTCTTC.

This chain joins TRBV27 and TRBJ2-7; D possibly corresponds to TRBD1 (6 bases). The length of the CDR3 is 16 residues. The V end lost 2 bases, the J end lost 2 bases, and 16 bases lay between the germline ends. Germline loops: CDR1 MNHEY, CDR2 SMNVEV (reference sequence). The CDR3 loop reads CASSLTLRQVTYEQYF. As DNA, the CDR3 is TGTGCCAGCAGTTTAACCCTCAGACAGGTTACCTACGAGCAGTACTTC.

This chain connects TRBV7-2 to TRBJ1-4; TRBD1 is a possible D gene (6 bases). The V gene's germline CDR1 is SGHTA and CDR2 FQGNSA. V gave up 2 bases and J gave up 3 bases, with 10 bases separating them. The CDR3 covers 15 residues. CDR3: CASSLSQGSNEKLFF. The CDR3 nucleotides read TGTGCCAGCAGCTTATCACAGGGATCTAATGAAAAACTGTTTTTT.

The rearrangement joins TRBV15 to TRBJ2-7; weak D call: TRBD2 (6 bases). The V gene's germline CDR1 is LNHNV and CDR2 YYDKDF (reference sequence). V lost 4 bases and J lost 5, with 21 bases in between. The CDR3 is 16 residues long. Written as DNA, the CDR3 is TGTGCCACCAGCATGTCCCGGGACTCCCTCGTGAACGAGCAGTACTTC. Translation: CATSMSRDSLVNEQYF.

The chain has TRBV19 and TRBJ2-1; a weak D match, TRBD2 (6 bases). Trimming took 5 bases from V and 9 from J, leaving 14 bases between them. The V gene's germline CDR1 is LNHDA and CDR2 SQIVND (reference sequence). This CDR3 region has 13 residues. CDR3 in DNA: TGTGCCAGTAGTGTTGGGCCCGGGGGTGAGCAGTTCTTC. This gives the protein CASSVGPGGEQFF.

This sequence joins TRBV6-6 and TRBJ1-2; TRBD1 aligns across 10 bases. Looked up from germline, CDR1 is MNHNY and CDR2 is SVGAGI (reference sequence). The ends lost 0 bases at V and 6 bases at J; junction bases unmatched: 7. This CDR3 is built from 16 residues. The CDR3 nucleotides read TGTGCCAGCAGTTACTCATCCTTAGGACAGGGGGATGGCTACACCTTC. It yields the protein CASSYSSLGQGDGYTF.

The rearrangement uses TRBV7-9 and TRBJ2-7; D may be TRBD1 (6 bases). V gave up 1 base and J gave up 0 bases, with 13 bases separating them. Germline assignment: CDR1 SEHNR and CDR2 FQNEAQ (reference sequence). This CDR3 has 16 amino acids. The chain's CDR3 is CASSLGGQLSSYEQYF. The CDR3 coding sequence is TGTGCCAGCAGCTTAGGGGGGCAGTTGAGCTCCTACGAGCAGTACTTC.

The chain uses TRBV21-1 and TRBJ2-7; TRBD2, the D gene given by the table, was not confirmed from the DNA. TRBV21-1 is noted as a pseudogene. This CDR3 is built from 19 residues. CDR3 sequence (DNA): TGTGCCAGCAGCAAAGGGACTAGCGGGAGCTTAGCTGGGGCCTACGAGCAGTACTTC. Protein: CASSKGTSGSLAGAYEQYF.

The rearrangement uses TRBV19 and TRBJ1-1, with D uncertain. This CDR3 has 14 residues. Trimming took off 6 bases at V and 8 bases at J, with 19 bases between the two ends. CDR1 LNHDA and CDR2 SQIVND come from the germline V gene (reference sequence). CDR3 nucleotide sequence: TGTGCCAGTAGCCCCACCAGGCCCCTCGGAGAAGCTTTCTTT. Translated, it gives CASSPTRPLGEAFF.

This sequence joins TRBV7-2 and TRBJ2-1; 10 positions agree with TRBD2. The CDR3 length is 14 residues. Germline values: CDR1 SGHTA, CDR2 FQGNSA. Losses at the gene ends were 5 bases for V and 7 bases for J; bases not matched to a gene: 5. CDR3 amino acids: CASSPSGSANEQFF. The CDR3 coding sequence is TGTGCCAGCAGCCCTAGCGGGAGTGCGAATGAGCAGTTCTTC.

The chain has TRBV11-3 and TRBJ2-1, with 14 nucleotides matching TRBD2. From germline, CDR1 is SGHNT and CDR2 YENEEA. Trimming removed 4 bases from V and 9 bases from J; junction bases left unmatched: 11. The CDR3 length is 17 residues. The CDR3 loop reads CASSSQGLAGVSGEQFF. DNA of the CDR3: TGTGCCAGCAGCTCCCAGGGACTAGCGGGAGTGTCTGGTGAGCAGTTCTTC.

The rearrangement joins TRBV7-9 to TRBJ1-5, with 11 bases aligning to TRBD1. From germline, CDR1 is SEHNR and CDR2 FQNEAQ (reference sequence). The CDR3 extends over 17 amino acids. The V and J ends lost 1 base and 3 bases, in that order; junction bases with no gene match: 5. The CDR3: CASSLGTGGWNNQPQHF. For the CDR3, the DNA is TGTGCCAGCAGCTTAGGGACAGGGGGCTGGAACAATCAGCCCCAGCATTTT.

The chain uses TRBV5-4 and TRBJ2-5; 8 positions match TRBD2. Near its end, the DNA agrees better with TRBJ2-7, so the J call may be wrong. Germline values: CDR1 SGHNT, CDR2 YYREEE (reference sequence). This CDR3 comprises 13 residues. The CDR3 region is CASSPGLVHEQYF. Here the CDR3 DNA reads TGTGCCAGTAGCCCGGGACTAGTTCACGAGCAGTACTTC.

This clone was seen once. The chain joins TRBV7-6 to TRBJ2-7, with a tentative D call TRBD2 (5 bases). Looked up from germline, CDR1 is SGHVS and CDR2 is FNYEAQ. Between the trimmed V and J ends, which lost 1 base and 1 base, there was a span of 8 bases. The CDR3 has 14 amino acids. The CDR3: CASSLDLASYEQYF. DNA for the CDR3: TGTGCCAGCAGCTTAGACCTAGCTTCCTACGAGCAGTACTTC. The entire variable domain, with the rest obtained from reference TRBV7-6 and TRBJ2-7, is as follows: GAGVSQSPRYKVTKRGQDVALRCDPISGHVSLYWYRQALGQGPEFLTYFNYEAQQDKSGLPNDRFSAERPEGSISTLTIQRTEQRDSAMYRCASSLDLASYEQYFGPGTRLTVT.

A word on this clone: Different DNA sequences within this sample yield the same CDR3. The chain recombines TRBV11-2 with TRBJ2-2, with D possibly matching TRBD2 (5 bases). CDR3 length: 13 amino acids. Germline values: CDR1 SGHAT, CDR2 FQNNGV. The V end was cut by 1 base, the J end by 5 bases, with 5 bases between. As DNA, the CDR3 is TGTGCCAGCAGCTTAGCGGGGACCGGGGAGCTGTTTTTT. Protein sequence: CASSLAGTGELFF.

The CDR3 spells CASSLIRIQDEQFF. CDR3 nucleotides: TGTGCCAGCAGCTTAATTAGAATACAGGATGAGCAGTTCTTC. V is TRBV7-2 and J is TRBJ2-1; possible D gene TRBD1, 5 bases. The V and J ends lost 2 bases and 8 bases respectively, with 13 bases between them. This CDR3 spans 14 amino acids. CDR1 and CDR2 from the germline V gene are SGHTA and FQGNSA.